These 9 T cell receptor beta chains were all obtained from the same sample, sequenced in a study of CD8 T cells in Susac syndrome. RNA, at about 0.45 to 1 ug, was reverse transcribed with random hexamers. TCRdb reprocessed the immunoSEQ multiplex PCR reads via MiXCR and lists one record per CDR3 protein. The sample carries about 180,000 distinct CDR3 sequences, approximately 95% recorded once. Sequencing was done on a sample of CD8+ T cells from PBMCs. The origin of the receptors is a human donor with multiple sclerosis.

The V gene is TRBV7-9, the J gene TRBJ1-5, with a tentative D call TRBD1 (6 bases). The germline V gene encodes CDR1 SEHNR and CDR2 FQNEAQ (reference sequence). Trimming removed 4 bases at V and 5 bases at J, with 27 bases between. This CDR3 spans 19 amino acids. CDR3 DNA: TGTGCCAGCAGCTCTACCGGGACATTTTCATCCATAGCCGATCAGCCCCAGCATTTT. Translating it yields CASSSTGTFSSIADQPQHF.

This clonotype was seen a few times. V and J are TRBV11-2 and TRBJ1-4; unclear D gene. The CDR3 contains 15 residues. Germline V CDR1 and CDR2: SGHAT, FQNNGV. Trimming took off 5 bases at V and 4 bases at J, with 14 bases between the two ends. As DNA, the CDR3 is TGTGCCAGCAGCCCCTGGACGCGCTTTAATGAAAAACTGTTTTTT. Protein sequence: CASSPWTRFNEKLFF.

J is TRBJ1-3 and V is TRBV15; D gene unclear. The V gene's germline CDR1 is LNHNV and CDR2 YYDKDF (reference sequence). This CDR3 is built from 14 residues. V was pared by 3 bases and J by 0 bases, with 6 bases between. The CDR3 DNA is TGTGCCACCAGCAGTAGGAACTCTGGAAACACCATATATTTT. Translated: CATSSRNSGNTIYF.

The genes are TRBV15 and TRBJ2-3, with a tentative D call TRBD1 (6 bases). Germline V CDR1 and CDR2: LNHNV, YYDKDF (reference sequence). V was shortened by 0 bases and J by 10 bases, with 8 bases between the two germline ends. CDR3 length: 12 residues. CDR3 sequence reads: CATSREGASQYF. In nucleotides, the CDR3 is TGTGCCACCAGCAGAGAGGGGGCTTCGCAGTATTTT.

This rearrangement joins TRBV20-1 to TRBJ2-7; D call uncertain. The V gene lost 4 bases and the J gene lost 3 bases, with 16 bases spanning the gap. The CDR3 length is 14 residues. The germline CDR1 and CDR2 sequences are DFQATT and SNEGSKA (reference sequence). Here the CDR3 DNA reads TGCAGTGCTAAGACATTAGAGACCTACTACGAGCAGTACTTC. The encoded protein is CSAKTLETYYEQYF.

This rearrangement joins TRBV29-1 to TRBJ1-2, with D perhaps TRBD1 (5 bases). This CDR3 region has 13 residues. In germline, CDR1 is SQVTM, CDR2 ANQGSEA. Trimming shortened V by 1 base and J by 8 bases, and 14 bases separated the two germline ends. DNA for the CDR3: TGCAGCGTTGAAGTAGGGGCAGGAGGCGGCTACACCTTC. The encoded protein is CSVEVGAGGGYTF.

The chain employs TRBV4-2 and TRBJ2-7, with 9 bases that match TRBD2. This CDR3 has 14 amino acids. J was trimmed by 5 bases and V by 4 bases; bases with no gene match: 6. Germline values: CDR1 LGHNA, CDR2 YNFKEQ. Here the CDR3 DNA reads TGTGCCAGCAGCCGAACGACTAGCGGAAACGAGCAGTACTTC. Translation: CASSRTTSGNEQYF.

CDR3 in DNA: TGTGCCAGCAGCTTGGCTAGCGGGGGCAGCACAGATACGCAGTATTTT. Translated: CASSLASGGSTDTQYF. This chain links TRBV7-8 with TRBJ2-3; the match to TRBD2 covers 10 bases. This CDR3 has 16 amino acids. From germline, CDR1 is SGHVS and CDR2 FQNEAQ. The ends lost 3 bases at V and 0 bases at J; junction bases unmatched: 3.

The chain joins TRBV27 to TRBJ2-2, with no clear D. The CDR3 runs 13 residues. With 7 bases removed from V and 5 bases from J, the gap between germline ends came to 11 bases. CDR1 is MNHEY, CDR2 SMNVEV, per germline (reference sequence). In nucleotides, the CDR3 is TGTGCCAGCATAGGTGGGGAAACCGGGGAGCTGTTTTTT. Protein product: CASIGGETGELFF.